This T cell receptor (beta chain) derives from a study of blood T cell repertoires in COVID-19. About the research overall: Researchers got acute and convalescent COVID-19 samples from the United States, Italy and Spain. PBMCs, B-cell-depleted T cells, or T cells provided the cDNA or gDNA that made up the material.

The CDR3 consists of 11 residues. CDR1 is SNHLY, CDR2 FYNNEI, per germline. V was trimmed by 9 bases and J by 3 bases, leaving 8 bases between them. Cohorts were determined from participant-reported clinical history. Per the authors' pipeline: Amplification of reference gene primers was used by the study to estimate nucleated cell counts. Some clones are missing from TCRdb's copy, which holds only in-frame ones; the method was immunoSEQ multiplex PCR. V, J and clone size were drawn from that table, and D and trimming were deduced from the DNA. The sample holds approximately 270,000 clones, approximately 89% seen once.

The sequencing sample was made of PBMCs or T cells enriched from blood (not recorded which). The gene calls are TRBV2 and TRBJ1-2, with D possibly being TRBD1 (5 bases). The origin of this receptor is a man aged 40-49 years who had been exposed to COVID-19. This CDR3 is CARTVYYGYTF. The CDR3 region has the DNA TGTGCCAGGACAGTGTACTATGGCTACACCTTC. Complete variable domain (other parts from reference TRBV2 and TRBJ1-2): EPEVTQTPSHQVTQMGQEVILRCVPISNHLYFYWYRQILGQKVEFLVSFYNNEISEKSEIFDDQFSVERPDGSNFTLKIRSTKLEDSAMYFCARTVYYGYTFGSGTRLTVV.